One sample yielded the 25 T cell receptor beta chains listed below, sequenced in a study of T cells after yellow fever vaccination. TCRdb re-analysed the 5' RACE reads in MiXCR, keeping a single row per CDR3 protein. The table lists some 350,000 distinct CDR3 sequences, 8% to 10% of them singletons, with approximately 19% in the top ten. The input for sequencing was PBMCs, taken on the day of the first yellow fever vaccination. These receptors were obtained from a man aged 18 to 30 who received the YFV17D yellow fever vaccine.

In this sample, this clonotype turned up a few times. The CDR3 protein is CATSASSRDYNEQFF. The CDR3 DNA sequence: TGTGCCACCAGCGCTAGCAGCAGGGACTACAATGAGCAGTTCTTC. V is TRBV15 and J is TRBJ2-1; D assignment may be TRBD1 or TRBD2 (5 bases each). The CDR3 sequence is 15 residues long. Looked up from germline, CDR1 is LNHNV and CDR2 is YYDKDF (reference sequence). Trimming cost V 5 bases and J 3 bases, with 14 bases left between them.

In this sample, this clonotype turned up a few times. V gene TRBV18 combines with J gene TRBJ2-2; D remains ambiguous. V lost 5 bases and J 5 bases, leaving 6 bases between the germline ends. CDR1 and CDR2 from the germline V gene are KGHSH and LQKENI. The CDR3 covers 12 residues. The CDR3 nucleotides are TGTGCCAGCTCAAAAGGGACCGGGGAGCTGTTTTTT. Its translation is CASSKGTGELFF.

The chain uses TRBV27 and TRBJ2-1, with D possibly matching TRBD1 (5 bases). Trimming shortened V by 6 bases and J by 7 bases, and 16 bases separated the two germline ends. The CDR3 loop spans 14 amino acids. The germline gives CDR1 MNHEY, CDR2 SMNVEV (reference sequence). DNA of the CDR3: TGTGCCAGCAGCCCACCTTCCAGGGTTAATGAGCAGTTCTTC. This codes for CASSPPSRVNEQFF.

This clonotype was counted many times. CDR3 nucleotides: TGTGCCAGCAGCTTAAGAGCGGGGGGGCCGCGGCAGTACTTC. Translated: CASSLRAGGPRQYF. The rearrangement joins TRBV7-2 to TRBJ2-7; TRBD2 aligns across 10 bases. The CDR3 is made up of 14 amino acids. Germline V lookup: CDR1 SGHTA, CDR2 FQGNSA. Losses at the gene ends were 2 bases for V and 9 bases for J; bases not matched to a gene: 7.

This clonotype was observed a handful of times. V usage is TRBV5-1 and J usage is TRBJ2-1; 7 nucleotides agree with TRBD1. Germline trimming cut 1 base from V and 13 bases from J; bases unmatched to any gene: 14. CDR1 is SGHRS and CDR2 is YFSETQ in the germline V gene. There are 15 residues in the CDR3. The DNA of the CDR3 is TGCGCCAGCAGCTTGATCTCAGGACAGGCATCACACCAGTTCTTC. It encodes CASSLISGQASHQFF.

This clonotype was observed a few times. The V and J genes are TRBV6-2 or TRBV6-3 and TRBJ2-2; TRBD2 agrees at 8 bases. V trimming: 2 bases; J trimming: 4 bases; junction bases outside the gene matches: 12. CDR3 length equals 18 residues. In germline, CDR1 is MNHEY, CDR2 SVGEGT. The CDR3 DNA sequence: TGTGCCAGCAGTTACCGGGTCGGGCGGGGGGCCGCCACCGGGGAGCTGTTTTTT. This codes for CASSYRVGRGAATGELFF.

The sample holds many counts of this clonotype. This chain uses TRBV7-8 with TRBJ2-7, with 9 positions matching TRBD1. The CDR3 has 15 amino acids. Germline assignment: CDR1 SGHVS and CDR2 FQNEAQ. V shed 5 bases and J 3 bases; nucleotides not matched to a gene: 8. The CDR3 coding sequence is TGTGCCAGCAGCCGACTTGGACAGGGGTTCTACGAGCAGTACGTC. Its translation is CASSRLGQGFYEQYV.

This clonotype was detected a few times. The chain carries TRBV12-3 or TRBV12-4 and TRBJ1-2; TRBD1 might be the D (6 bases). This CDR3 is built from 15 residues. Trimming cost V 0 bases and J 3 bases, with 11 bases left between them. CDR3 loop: CASSLATGLDYGYTF. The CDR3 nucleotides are TGTGCCAGCAGTTTAGCCACAGGGCTAGACTATGGCTACACCTTC.

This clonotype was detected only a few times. The CDR3: CATRRGRESATNEKLFF. The CDR3 DNA follows: TGTGCCACCAGGCGGGGCAGGGAATCTGCAACTAATGAAAAACTGTTTTTT. J is TRBJ1-4 and V is TRBV10-3; tentatively, D is TRBD1 (5 bases). The CDR3 is made up of 17 amino acids. Germline V gene sequence: CDR1 ENHRY, CDR2 SYGVKD. The V end was cut by 10 bases, the J end by 0 bases, with 21 bases between.

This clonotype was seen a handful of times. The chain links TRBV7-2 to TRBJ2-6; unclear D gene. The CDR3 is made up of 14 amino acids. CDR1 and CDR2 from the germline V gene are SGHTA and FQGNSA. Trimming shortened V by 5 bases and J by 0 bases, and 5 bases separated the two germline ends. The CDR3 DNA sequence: TGTGCCAGCAGCCGGACCTCTGGGGCCAACGTCCTGACTTTC. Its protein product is CASSRTSGANVLTF.

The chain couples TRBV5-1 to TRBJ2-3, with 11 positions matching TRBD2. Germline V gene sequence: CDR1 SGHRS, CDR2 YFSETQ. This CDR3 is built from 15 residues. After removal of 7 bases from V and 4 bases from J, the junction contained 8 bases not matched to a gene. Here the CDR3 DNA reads TGCGCCAGCTCGATAGCGGGGGGGCTCGCAGATACGCAGTATTTT. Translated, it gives CASSIAGGLADTQYF.

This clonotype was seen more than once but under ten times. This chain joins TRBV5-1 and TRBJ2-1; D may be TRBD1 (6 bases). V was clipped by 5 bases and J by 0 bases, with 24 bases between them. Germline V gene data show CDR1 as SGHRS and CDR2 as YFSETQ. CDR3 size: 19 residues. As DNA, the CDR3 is TGCGCCAGCAGTCTCGGACAGAGCGGTTGGACGAGCTCCTACAATGAGCAGTTCTTC. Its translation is CASSLGQSGWTSSYNEQFF.

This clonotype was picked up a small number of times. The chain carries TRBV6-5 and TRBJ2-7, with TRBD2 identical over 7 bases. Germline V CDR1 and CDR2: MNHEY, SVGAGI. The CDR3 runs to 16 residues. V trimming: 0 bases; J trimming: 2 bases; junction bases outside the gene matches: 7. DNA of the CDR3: TGTGCCAGCAGTTACTCGATTATAGCGGGTGCCTACGAGCAGTACTTC. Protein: CASSYSIIAGAYEQYF.

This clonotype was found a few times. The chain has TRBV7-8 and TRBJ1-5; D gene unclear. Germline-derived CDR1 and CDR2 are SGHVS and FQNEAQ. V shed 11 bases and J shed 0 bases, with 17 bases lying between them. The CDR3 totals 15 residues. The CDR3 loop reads CAGPRQTYSNQPQHF. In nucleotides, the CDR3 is TGTGCCGGCCCACGGCAAACATATAGCAATCAGCCCCAGCATTTT.

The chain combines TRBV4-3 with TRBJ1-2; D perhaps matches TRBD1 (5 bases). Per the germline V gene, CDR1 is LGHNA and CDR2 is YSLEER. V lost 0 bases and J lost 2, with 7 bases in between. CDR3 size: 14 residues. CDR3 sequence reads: CASSQDEGNYGYTF. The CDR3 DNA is TGCGCCAGCAGCCAAGATGAGGGGAACTATGGCTACACCTTC.

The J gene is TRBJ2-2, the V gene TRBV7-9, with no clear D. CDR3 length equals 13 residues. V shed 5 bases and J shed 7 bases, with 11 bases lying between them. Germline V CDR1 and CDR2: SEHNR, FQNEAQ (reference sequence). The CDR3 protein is CASSPHRNGELFF. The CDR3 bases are TGTGCCAGCAGCCCCCATCGTAACGGGGAGCTGTTTTTT.

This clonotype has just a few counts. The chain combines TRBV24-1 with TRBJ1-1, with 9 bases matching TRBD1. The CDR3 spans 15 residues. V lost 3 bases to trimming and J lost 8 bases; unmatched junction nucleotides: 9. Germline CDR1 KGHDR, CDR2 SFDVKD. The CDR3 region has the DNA TGTGCCACCAGTGATACCGGGACAGGGCCTACCGAAGCTTTCTTT. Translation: CATSDTGTGPTEAFF.

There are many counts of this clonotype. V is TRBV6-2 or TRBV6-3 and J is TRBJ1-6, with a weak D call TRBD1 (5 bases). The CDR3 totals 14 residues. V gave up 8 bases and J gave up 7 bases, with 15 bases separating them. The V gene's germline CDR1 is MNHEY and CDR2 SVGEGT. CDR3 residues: CASQRDGLNSPLHF. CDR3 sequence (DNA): TGTGCCAGCCAACGGGACGGATTAAATTCACCCCTCCACTTT.

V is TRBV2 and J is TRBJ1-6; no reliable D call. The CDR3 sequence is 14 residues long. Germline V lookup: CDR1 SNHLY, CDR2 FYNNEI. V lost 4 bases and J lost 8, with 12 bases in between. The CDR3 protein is CASSVLKKDSPLHF. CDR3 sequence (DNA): TGTGCCAGCAGTGTACTGAAGAAGGATTCACCCCTCCACTTT. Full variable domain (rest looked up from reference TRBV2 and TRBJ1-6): EPEVTQTPSHQVTQMGQEVILRCVPISNHLYFYWYRQILGQKVEFLVSFYNNEISEKSEIFDDQFSVERPDGSNFTLKIRSTKLEDSAMYFCASSVLKKDSPLHFGNGTRLTVT.

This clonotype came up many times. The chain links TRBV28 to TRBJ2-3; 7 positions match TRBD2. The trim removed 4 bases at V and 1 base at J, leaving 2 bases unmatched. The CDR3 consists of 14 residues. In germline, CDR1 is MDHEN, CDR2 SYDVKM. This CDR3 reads CASSWGLRTDTQYF. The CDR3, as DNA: TGTGCCAGCAGTTGGGGACTACGCACAGATACGCAGTATTTT. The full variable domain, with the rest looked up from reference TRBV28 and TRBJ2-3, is DVKVTQSSRYLVKRTGEKVFLECVQDMDHENMFWYRQDPGLGLRLIYFSYDVKMKEKGDIPEGYSVSREKKERFSLILESASTNQTSMYLCASSWGLRTDTQYFGPGTRLTVL.

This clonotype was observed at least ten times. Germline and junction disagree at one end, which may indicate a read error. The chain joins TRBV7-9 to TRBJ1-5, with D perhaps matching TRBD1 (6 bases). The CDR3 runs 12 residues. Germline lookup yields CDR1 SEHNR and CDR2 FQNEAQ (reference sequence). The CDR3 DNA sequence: TGTGCCAGCAGTTTAGGGGGTCAGCCCCAGCATTTT. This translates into CASSLGGQPQHF. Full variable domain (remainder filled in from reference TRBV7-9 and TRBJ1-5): DTGVSQNPRHKITKRGQNVTFRCDPISEHNRLYWYRQTLGQGPEFLTYFQNEAQLEKSRLLSDRFSAERPKGSFSTLEIQRTEQGDSAMYLCASSLGGQPQHFGDGTRLSIL.

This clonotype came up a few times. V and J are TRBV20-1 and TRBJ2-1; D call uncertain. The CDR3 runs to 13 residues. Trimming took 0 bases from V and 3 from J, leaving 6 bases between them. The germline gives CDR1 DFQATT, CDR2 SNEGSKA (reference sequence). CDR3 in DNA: TGCAGTGCTAGAGATAGCCTCTACAATGAGCAGTTCTTC. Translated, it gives CSARDSLYNEQFF.

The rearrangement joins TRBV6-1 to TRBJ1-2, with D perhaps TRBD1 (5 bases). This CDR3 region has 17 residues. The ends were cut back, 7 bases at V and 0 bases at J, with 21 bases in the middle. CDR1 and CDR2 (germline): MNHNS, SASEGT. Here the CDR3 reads CASNKGDAGPANYGYTF. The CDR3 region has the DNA TGTGCCAGCAACAAAGGGGACGCGGGCCCAGCTAACTATGGCTACACCTTC.

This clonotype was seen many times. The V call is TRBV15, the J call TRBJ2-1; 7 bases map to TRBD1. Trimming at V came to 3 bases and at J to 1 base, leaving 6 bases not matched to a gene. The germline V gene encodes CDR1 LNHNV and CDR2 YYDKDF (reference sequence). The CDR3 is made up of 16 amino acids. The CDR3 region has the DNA TGTGCCACCAGCAGCCACAGGGGTTCATCCTACAATGAGCAGTTCTTC. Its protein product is CATSSHRGSSYNEQFF.

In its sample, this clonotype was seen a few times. Here the CDR3 DNA reads TGCGCCAGCAGCGAATTACAGGGTTCTGGGGCCAACGTCCTGACTTTC. This sequence encodes CASSELQGSGANVLTF. The chain is built from TRBV5-1 and TRBJ2-6; a possible D gene is TRBD1 (6 bases). The CDR3 runs 16 residues. Germline V gene lookup returns CDR1 SGHRS and CDR2 YFSETQ. Trimming pared 4 bases from V and 1 base from J, leaving 12 bases between.